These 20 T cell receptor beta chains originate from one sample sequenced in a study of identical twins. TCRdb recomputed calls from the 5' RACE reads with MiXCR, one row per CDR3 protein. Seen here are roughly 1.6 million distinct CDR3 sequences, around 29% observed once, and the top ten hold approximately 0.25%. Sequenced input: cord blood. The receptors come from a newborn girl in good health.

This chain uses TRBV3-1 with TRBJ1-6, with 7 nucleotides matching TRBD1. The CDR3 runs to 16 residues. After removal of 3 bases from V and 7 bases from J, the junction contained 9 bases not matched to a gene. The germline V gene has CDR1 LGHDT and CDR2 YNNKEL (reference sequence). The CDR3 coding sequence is TGTGCCAGCAGCCACCCACGTGACAGGGAGAATTCACCCCTCCACTTT. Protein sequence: CASSHPRDRENSPLHF. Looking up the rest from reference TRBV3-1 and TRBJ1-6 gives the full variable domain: DTAVSQTPKYLVTQMGNDKSIKCEQNLGHDTMYWYKQDSKKFLKIMFSYNNKELIINETVPNRFSPKSPDKAHLNLHINSLELGDSAVYFCASSHPRDRENSPLHFGNGTRLTVT.

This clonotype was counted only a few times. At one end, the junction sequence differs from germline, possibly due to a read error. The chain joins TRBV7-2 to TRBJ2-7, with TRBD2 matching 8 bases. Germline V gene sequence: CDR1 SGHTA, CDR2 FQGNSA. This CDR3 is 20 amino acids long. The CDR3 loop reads CASRLHGESGRTLAMYEQYF. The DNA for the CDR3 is TGTGCCAGCCGCTTGCATGGCGAAAGCGGGAGAACTCTAGCGATGTACGAGCAGTACTTC.

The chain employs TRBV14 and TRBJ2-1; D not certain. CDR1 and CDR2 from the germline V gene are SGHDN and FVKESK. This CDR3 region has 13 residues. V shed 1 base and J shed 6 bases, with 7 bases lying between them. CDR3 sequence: CASSQGQSNEQFF. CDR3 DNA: TGTGCCAGCAGCCAAGGTCAGTCCAATGAGCAGTTCTTC.

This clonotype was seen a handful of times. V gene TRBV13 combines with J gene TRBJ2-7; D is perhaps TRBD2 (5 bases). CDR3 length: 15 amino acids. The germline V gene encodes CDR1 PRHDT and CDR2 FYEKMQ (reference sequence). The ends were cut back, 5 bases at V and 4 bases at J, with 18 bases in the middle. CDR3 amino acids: CASSIWTRHRYEQYF. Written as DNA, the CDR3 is TGTGCCAGCAGCATTTGGACTCGCCATCGGTACGAGCAGTACTTC.

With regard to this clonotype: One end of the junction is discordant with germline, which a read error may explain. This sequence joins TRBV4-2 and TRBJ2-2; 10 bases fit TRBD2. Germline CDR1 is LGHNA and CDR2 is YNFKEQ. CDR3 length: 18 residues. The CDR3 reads CASSQGYGAGGYTGELFF. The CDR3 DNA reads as TGTGCCAGCAGCCAAGGTTACGGAGCGGGGGGGTACACTGGGGAGCTGTTTTTT.

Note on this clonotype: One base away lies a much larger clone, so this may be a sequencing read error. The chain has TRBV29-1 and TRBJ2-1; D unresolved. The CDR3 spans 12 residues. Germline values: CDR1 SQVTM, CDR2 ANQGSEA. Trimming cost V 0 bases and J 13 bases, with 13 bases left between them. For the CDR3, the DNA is TGCAGCGTTGAAGAGTGGTTGGAGACCCAGTTCTTC. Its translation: CSVEEWLETQFF.

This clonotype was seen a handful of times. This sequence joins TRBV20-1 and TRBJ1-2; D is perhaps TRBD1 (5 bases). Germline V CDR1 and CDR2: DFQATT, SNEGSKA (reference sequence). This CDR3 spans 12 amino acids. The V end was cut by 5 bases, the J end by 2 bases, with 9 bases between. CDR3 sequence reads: CSAVRDNYGYTF. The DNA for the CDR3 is TGCAGTGCTGTCCGGGACAACTATGGCTACACCTTC.

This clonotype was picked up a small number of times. The CDR3 spells CASTNYPSGTDTQYF. As DNA, the CDR3 is TGCGCCAGCACCAACTATCCCTCGGGCACAGATACGCAGTATTTT. This chain links TRBV4-1 with TRBJ2-3; D is unresolved. There are 15 residues in the CDR3. Per germline, CDR1 MGHRA and CDR2 YSYEKL. The V gene lost 7 bases and the J gene lost 1 base, with 15 bases spanning the gap.

The CDR3 nucleotides are TGTGCCAGCAGCAAAACTAGCGGACGGAACAATGAGCAGTTCTTC. Translated, it gives CASSKTSGRNNEQFF. The chain links TRBV11-2 to TRBJ2-1, with 8 bases aligning to TRBD2. Losses at the gene ends were 5 bases for V and 5 bases for J; bases not matched to a gene: 8. Germline CDR1 is SGHAT and CDR2 is FQNNGV. CDR3 length: 15 residues.

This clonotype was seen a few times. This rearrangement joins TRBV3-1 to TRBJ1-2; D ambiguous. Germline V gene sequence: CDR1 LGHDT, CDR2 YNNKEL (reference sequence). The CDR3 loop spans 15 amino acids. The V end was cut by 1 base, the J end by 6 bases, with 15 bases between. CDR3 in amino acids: CASSQAGRRVDGYTF. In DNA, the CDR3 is TGTGCCAGCAGCCAAGCAGGCAGGAGGGTGGATGGCTACACCTTC. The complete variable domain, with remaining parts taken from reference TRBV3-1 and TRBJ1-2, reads DTAVSQTPKYLVTQMGNDKSIKCEQNLGHDTMYWYKQDSKKFLKIMFSYNNKELIINETVPNRFSPKSPDKAHLNLHINSLELGDSAVYFCASSQAGRRVDGYTFGSGTRLTVV.

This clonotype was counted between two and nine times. The CDR3 loop is CASSEYGGAPDTQYF. As DNA, the CDR3 is TGTGCCAGCAGTGAATACGGGGGGGCACCAGATACGCAGTATTTT. The genes are TRBV2 and TRBJ2-3; TRBD2 aligns across 8 bases. The trim removed 2 bases at V and 4 bases at J, leaving 5 bases unmatched. The CDR3 totals 15 residues. Germline CDR1 SNHLY, CDR2 FYNNEI. The whole variable domain, filled in from reference TRBV2 and TRBJ2-3, reads EPEVTQTPSHQVTQMGQEVILRCVPISNHLYFYWYRQILGQKVEFLVSFYNNEISEKSEIFDDQFSVERPDGSNFTLKIRSTKLEDSAMYFCASSEYGGAPDTQYFGPGTRLTVL.

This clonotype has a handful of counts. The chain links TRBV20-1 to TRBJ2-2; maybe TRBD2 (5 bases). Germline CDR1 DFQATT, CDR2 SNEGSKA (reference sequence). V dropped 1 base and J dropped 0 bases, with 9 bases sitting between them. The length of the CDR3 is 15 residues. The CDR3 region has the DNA TGCAGTGCTAGAGCGCGGGCCGCGAACACCGGGGAGCTGTTTTTT. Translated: CSARARAANTGELFF.

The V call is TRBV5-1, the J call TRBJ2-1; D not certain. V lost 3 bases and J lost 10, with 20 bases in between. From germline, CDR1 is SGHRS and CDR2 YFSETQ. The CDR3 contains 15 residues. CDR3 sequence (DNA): TGCGCCAGCAGCTGGGCTAGTGGTTACGTTAGAGAGCAGTTCTTC. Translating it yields CASSWASGYVREQFF.

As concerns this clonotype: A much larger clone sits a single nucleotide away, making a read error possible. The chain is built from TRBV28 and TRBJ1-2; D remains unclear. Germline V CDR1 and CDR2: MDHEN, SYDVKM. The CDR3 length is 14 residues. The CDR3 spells CASNPAGRSYGCTF. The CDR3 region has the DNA TGTGCCAGCAACCCAGCAGGCAGAAGCTATGGCTGCACCTTC.

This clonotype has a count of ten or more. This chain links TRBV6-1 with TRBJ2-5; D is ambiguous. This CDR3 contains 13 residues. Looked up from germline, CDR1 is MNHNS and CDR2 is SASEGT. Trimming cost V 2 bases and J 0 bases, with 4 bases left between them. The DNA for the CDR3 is TGTGCCAGCAGTGAAAAGGACCAAGAGACCCAGTACTTC. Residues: CASSEKDQETQYF.

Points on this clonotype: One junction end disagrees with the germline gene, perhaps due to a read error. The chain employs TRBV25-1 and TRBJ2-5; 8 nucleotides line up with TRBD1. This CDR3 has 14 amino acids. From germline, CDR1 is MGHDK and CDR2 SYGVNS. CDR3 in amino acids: CASIEFGQGETQYF. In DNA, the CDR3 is TGTGCCAGCATTGAATTTGGACAGGGAGAGACCCAGTACTTC.

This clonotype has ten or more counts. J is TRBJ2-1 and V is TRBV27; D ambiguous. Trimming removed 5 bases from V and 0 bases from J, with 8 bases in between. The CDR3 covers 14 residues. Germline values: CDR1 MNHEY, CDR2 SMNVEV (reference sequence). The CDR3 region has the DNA TGTGCCAGCAGTCCCCCTCGCTCCTACAATGAGCAGTTCTTC. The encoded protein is CASSPPRSYNEQFF.

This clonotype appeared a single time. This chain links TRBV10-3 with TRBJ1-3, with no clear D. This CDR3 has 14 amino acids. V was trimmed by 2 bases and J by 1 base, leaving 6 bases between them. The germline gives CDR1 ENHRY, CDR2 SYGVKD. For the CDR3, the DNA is TGTGCCATCAGTGAGACAAAATCTGGAAACACCATATATTTT. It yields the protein CAISETKSGNTIYF.

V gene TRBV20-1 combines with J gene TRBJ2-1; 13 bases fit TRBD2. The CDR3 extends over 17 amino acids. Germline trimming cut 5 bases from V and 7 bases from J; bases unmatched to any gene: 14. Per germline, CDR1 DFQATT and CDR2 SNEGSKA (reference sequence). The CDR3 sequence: CSADQYGLAGVWNEQFF. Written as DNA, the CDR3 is TGCAGTGCTGACCAATACGGACTAGCGGGAGTGTGGAATGAGCAGTTCTTC.

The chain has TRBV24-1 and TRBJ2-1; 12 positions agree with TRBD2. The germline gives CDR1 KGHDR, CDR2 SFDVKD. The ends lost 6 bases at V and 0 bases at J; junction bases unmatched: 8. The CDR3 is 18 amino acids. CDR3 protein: CATSNGGLAGSSYNEQFF. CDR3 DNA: TGTGCCACCAGTAACGGCGGACTAGCGGGAAGCTCCTACAATGAGCAGTTCTTC.